The T cell receptor beta chain described here comes from a study of blood T cell repertoires in COVID-19. For the study at large: The samples span acute and convalescent COVID-19 from the United States, Italy and Spain. Sources were T cells, B-cell-depleted T cells, or PBMCs; the material itself was cDNA or gDNA.

The V gene lost 5 bases and the J gene lost 2 bases, with 13 bases spanning the gap. The CDR3 spans 15 residues. CDR1 is MNHEY and CDR2 is SMNVEV in the germline V gene (reference sequence). How the authors handled the data: Counts of nucleated cells, estimated from reference gene primer amplification, were obtained. Repertoires were generated with immunoSEQ multiplex PCR, while TCRdb's copy carries only in-frame clones and drops some. The V and J calls and clone size were taken over from that table, and D and trimming were inferred from the DNA. The top ten clones hold less than 9% of a sample with a few hundred thousand clones, 65% to 90% of them seen once. It was during active infection that Seattle patients were enrolled and then longitudinally followed.

V and J are TRBV27 and TRBJ1-5; D is uncertain. Sequencing was performed on peripheral blood. This TCR came from a woman aged 55 to 70 with COVID-19, enrolled during active disease. The CDR3 sequence: CASSPGPSGNQPQHF. The DNA for the CDR3 is TGTGCCAGCAGTCCAGGCCCATCGGGCAATCAGCCCCAGCATTTT.